Described below is a single TCR beta chain sequence and its context. Assay used: immunoSEQ multiplex PCR; TCRdb lists only in-frame clones, some missing. Of 15,000 or so clones listed, around 68% are singletons. Described treatment: randomized to nivolumab then ipilimumab (arm A) or the reverse (arm B). These data originate in a study of sequential checkpoint blockade in melanoma. The sequence was collected from a human donor with melanoma. Sequenced here: CD8+ T cells sorted from blood (inferred from file names), sampled from a patient given nivolumab and ipilimumab in sequence.

The CDR3 bases are TGTGCCAGCAGAGACGGGTATGGCTACACCTTC. Its translation is CASRDGYGYTF. This chain links TRBV2 with TRBJ1-2; D remains ambiguous. Trimming left V 6 bases short and J 5 bases short, with 7 bases between. The CDR3 spans 11 residues. Germline V lookup: CDR1 SNHLY, CDR2 FYNNEI.